What follows are 7 T cell receptor beta chains derived from one specimen sequenced in a study of identical twins (dated by TCRdb to 2016 to 2018). Libraries were built with 5' RACE. TCRdb names Illumina HiSeq 2000 as the instrument used. The raw public reads went through TCRdb reprocessing: fastp at Q25, MiXCR clone calling, in-frame beta chains kept. Identical CDR3 proteins give one entry, which carries the most common genes and DNA. For this sample there are about 720,000 distinct CDR3 sequences; 15% to 20% appear just once. Clones ranked in the top ten supply approximately 14% of the sample. These data were also filed under a second study, of T cells expressing NK-cell markers.

The sample was PBMCs. These receptors all come from a woman under 30 in good health.

Concerning this clonotype itself: Likely a read error: the CDR3 ends without its conserved phenylalanine or tryptophan. The V and J genes are TRBV20-1 and TRBJ2-7, with TRBD2 identical over 8 bases. V was clipped by 3 bases and J by 5 bases; unmatched bases: 6. The CDR3 length is 13 residues. Germline V CDR1 and CDR2: DFQATT, SNEGSKA (reference sequence). The CDR3 DNA follows: TGCAGTGCTAGCAAACGGGAGGGCAACGAGCAGTACTTG. Its translation: CSASKREGNEQYL.

The J gene is TRBJ1-1, the V gene TRBV12-3 or TRBV12-4, with TRBD1 identical over 7 bases. The CDR3 is 14 amino acids. V was pared by 6 bases and J by 4 bases, with 8 bases of the junction left unmatched. CDR3 nucleotides: TGTGCCAGCAGGCCCAACAGGGGTCCCACTGAAGCTTTCTTT. Protein sequence: CASRPNRGPTEAFF.

The J gene is TRBJ2-1, the V gene TRBV29-1; TRBD2 is a possible D gene (6 bases). V was pared by 3 bases and J by 5 bases, with 14 bases between. Germline V gene lookup returns CDR1 SQVTM and CDR2 ANQGSEA. This CDR3 has 14 residues. This CDR3 is CSVDPSRGNNEQFF. The CDR3 nucleotides are TGCAGCGTTGACCCCAGCCGGGGGAACAATGAGCAGTTCTTC.

The chain couples TRBV18 to TRBJ2-5; TRBD2 might be the D (5 bases). Trimming left V 5 bases short and J 2 bases short, with 9 bases between. Germline CDR1 is KGHSH and CDR2 is LQKENI. CDR3 length equals 13 residues. CDR3 sequence reads: CASSNGLQETQYF. In DNA form, the CDR3 reads TGTGCCAGCTCAAATGGACTGCAAGAGACCCAGTACTTC.

This clonotype came up a few times. The genes are TRBV7-2 and TRBJ1-1, with 7 bases matching TRBD1. There are 15 residues in the CDR3. Trimming at V came to 1 base and at J to 2 bases, leaving 4 bases not matched to a gene. CDR1 SGHTA and CDR2 FQGNSA come from the germline V gene. CDR3 in amino acids: CASSLDWDSNTEAFF. CDR3 nucleotides: TGTGCCAGCAGCTTAGACTGGGACAGCAACACTGAAGCTTTCTTT.

Comment on this clonotype: With a much larger clone just one base away, this may be a read error. The chain employs TRBV5-1 and TRBJ2-3; D not resolved. Germline CDR1 and CDR2: SGHRS and YFSETQ. CDR3 length equals 13 residues. Deletions cut 0 bases from V and 4 bases from J, with 6 bases between. CDR3 in amino acids: CASSLAWADTQYF. The CDR3 nucleotides read TGCGCCAGCAGCTTGGCCTGGGCAGATACGCAGTATTTT.

The gene calls are TRBV7-9 and TRBJ1-3; D perhaps matches TRBD1 (5 bases). Germline-derived CDR1 and CDR2 are SEHNR and FQNEAQ (reference sequence). Trimming stripped 1 base from V and 0 bases from J, with 10 bases between. The CDR3 is made up of 16 amino acids. CDR3 DNA: TGTGCCAGCAGCTTAGATAGCAGGGTCTCTGGAAACACCATATATTTT. Amino acid sequence: CASSLDSRVSGNTIYF.